Listed below are T cell receptor beta chains from one sample, sequenced in a study of cytomegalovirus exposure and HLA in healthy donors. Generated by immunoSEQ multiplex PCR, the TCRdb table keeps only in-frame clones and is missing some. The listing contains about 160,000 clones. Sequenced input: PBMCs. The receptors derive from a woman aged 60-70 years in good health and CMV-seronegative. Both conserved end residues are part of each CDR3. D genes are given only for firm matches.

j_call: TRBJ2-3
d_call: TRBD1
v_call: TRBV25-1
cdr3_aa: CASTPIGRTGGDTQYF
cdr3_nt: TGTGCCAGCACCCCCATAGGAAGGACAGGGGGGGATACGCAGTATTTT

j_call: TRBJ2-7
d_call: .
v_call: TRBV27
cdr3_aa: CASRRDSSYEQYF
cdr3_nt: TGTGCCAGCAGGAGGGACTCCTCCTACGAGCAGTACTTC

j_call: TRBJ2-6
d_call: TRBD1
v_call: TRBV7-6
cdr3_aa: CASSAPFSDRINSGANVLTF
cdr3_nt: TGTGCCAGCAGCGCCCCCTTTTCGGACAGGATCAACTCTGGGGCCAACGTCCTGACTTTC

j_call: TRBJ1-3
d_call: .
v_call: TRBV5-6
cdr3_aa: CASSLSASSGNTIYF
cdr3_nt: TGTGCCAGCAGCTTGAGCGCGAGCTCTGGAAACACCATATATTTT

j_call: TRBJ2-1
d_call: TRBD2
v_call: TRBV5-1
cdr3_aa: CASSSGLAGAGEQFF
cdr3_nt: TGCGCCAGCAGCTCCGGACTAGCGGGAGCGGGTGAGCAGTTCTTC

j_call: TRBJ1-5
d_call: TRBD1
v_call: TRBV2
cdr3_aa: CASSEGQFSQPQHF
cdr3_nt: TGTGCCAGCAGTGAGGGACAGTTCTCTCAGCCCCAGCATTTT

j_call: TRBJ1-2
d_call: TRBD1
v_call: TRBV29-1
cdr3_aa: CSVLTGKKGYTF
cdr3_nt: TGCAGCGTTTTGACAGGGAAAAAGGGCTACACCTTC

j_call: TRBJ1-4
d_call: TRBD1
v_call: TRBV19
cdr3_aa: CACTTGINEKLFF
cdr3_nt: TGTGCCTGCACGACAGGGATTAATGAAAAACTGTTTTTT

j_call: TRBJ2-1
d_call: TRBD2
v_call: TRBV19
cdr3_aa: CASTSGEGIGYNEQFF
cdr3_nt: TGTGCCAGTACTAGCGGGGAGGGGATAGGGTACAATGAGCAGTTCTTC

j_call: TRBJ1-4
d_call: TRBD1
v_call: TRBV6-5
cdr3_aa: CASSYAGGDEKLFF
cdr3_nt: TGTGCCAGCAGTTACGCAGGGGGCGACGAAAAACTGTTTTTT

j_call: TRBJ2-3
d_call: TRBD2
v_call: TRBV6-5
cdr3_aa: CASSPGGLRTDTQYF
cdr3_nt: TGTGCCAGCAGCCCGGGGGGGCTGCGCACAGATACGCAGTATTTT

j_call: TRBJ1-1
d_call: .
v_call: TRBV7-9
cdr3_aa: CASSLQGWNTEAFF
cdr3_nt: TGTGCCAGCAGCTTGCAGGGGTGGAACACTGAAGCTTTCTTT

j_call: TRBJ2-1
d_call: TRBD1
v_call: TRBV29-1
cdr3_aa: CSVFHRGPHSYNEQFF
cdr3_nt: TGCAGCGTTTTCCACAGGGGGCCCCACTCCTACAATGAGCAGTTCTTC

j_call: TRBJ1-5
d_call: .
v_call: TRBV4-1
cdr3_aa: CASSQGFPTAHSNQPQHF
cdr3_nt: TGCGCCAGCAGCCAAGGATTTCCGACAGCACATAGCAATCAGCCCCAGCATTTT

j_call: TRBJ2-7
d_call: .
v_call: TRBV6-6
cdr3_aa: CASSYHRVSSYEQYF
cdr3_nt: TGTGCCAGCAGTTACCACAGGGTGTCCTCCTACGAGCAGTACTTC

j_call: TRBJ2-5
d_call: .
v_call: TRBV4-3
cdr3_aa: CASSQEGTSYGQYF
cdr3_nt: TGCGCCAGCAGCCAAGAAGGCACGTCCTACGGGCAGTACTTC

j_call: TRBJ1-1
d_call: .
v_call: TRBV6-4
cdr3_aa: CASRREEYTEAFF
cdr3_nt: TGTGCCAGCAGGAGGGAAGAGTACACTGAAGCTTTCTTT

j_call: TRBJ1-1
d_call: .
v_call: TRBV2
cdr3_aa: CASSETFANTEAFF
cdr3_nt: TGTGCCAGCAGTGAGACATTTGCGAACACTGAAGCTTTCTTT

j_call: TRBJ2-2
d_call: TRBD2
v_call: TRBV6-1
cdr3_aa: CASSALRGRGPGELFF
cdr3_nt: TGTGCCAGCAGTGCTCTCAGAGGGAGGGGCCCCGGGGAGCTGTTTTTT

j_call: TRBJ2-1
d_call: TRBD1
v_call: TRBV29-1
cdr3_aa: CSVAQGTGYNEQFF
cdr3_nt: TGCAGCGTTGCCCAAGGGACAGGCTACAATGAGCAGTTCTTC

j_call: TRBJ1-2
d_call: .
v_call: TRBV20-1
cdr3_aa: CSAMDTDGYTF
cdr3_nt: TGCAGTGCTATGGACACTGATGGCTACACCTTC

j_call: TRBJ2-2
d_call: .
v_call: TRBV9
cdr3_aa: CASSVEPPGELFF
cdr3_nt: TGTGCCAGCAGCGTAGAGCCGCCCGGGGAGCTGTTTTTT

j_call: TRBJ2-5
d_call: TRBD1
v_call: TRBV5-4
cdr3_aa: CASKFGGQGIGKETQYF
cdr3_nt: TGTGCCAGCAAATTCGGAGGACAGGGGATTGGCAAAGAGACCCAGTACTTC

j_call: TRBJ2-2
d_call: TRBD2
v_call: TRBV5-1
cdr3_aa: CASSLRLAGGDGELFF
cdr3_nt: TGCGCCAGCAGCCTACGACTAGCGGGAGGGGACGGGGAGCTGTTTTTT

j_call: TRBJ2-4
d_call: TRBD1
v_call: TRBV5-1
cdr3_aa: CASSQGQVQNIQYF
cdr3_nt: TGCGCCAGCAGCCAGGGACAGGTCCAGAACATTCAGTACTTC

j_call: TRBJ2-3
d_call: .
v_call: TRBV27
cdr3_aa: CASSTSAGRADTQYF
cdr3_nt: TGTGCCAGCAGTACCTCGGCGGGAAGGGCAGATACGCAGTATTTT

j_call: TRBJ1-3
d_call: .
v_call: TRBV7-2
cdr3_aa: CASSLVSGISGNTIYF
cdr3_nt: TGTGCCAGCAGCTTAGTTTCGGGGATTTCTGGAAACACCATATATTTT

j_call: TRBJ2-2
d_call: TRBD2
v_call: TRBV27
cdr3_aa: CASKGTSGLYFTGELFF
cdr3_nt: TGTGCCAGCAAAGGGACTAGCGGACTTTATTTCACCGGGGAGCTGTTTTTT

j_call: TRBJ2-1
d_call: TRBD2
v_call: TRBV2
cdr3_aa: CASRRLAIPQFF
cdr3_nt: TGTGCCAGCAGGAGACTAGCGATCCCCCAGTTCTTC

j_call: TRBJ2-1
d_call: TRBD2
v_call: TRBV2
cdr3_aa: CATSPLLAGVNEQFF
cdr3_nt: TGTGCCACCTCACCTCTTCTAGCGGGAGTCAATGAGCAGTTCTTC

j_call: TRBJ2-5
d_call: .
v_call: TRBV7-7
cdr3_aa: CASSQDRQETQYF
cdr3_nt: TGTGCCAGCAGCCAGGACAGACAAGAGACCCAGTACTTC

j_call: TRBJ1-5
d_call: .
v_call: TRBV15
cdr3_aa: CATSPSPPGRRNQPQHF
cdr3_nt: TGTGCCACCAGCCCATCCCCCCCGGGGAGGAGGAATCAGCCCCAGCATTTT

j_call: TRBJ2-5
d_call: .
v_call: TRBV2
cdr3_aa: CASSNLQGQETQYF
cdr3_nt: TGTGCCAGCAGCAACCTACAGGGCCAAGAGACCCAGTACTTC

j_call: TRBJ2-7
d_call: .
v_call: TRBV5-1
cdr3_aa: CASSVGTATYEQYF
cdr3_nt: TGCGCCAGCAGCGTCGGGACTGCTACCTACGAGCAGTACTTC

j_call: TRBJ1-6
d_call: TRBD1
v_call: TRBV2
cdr3_aa: CASSEGDRYNSPLHF
cdr3_nt: TGTGCCAGCAGTGAAGGGGACAGGTATAATTCACCCCTCCACTTT

j_call: TRBJ1-1
d_call: TRBD1
v_call: TRBV7-9
cdr3_aa: CASSLAAGQDTEAFF
cdr3_nt: TGTGCCAGCAGCTTAGCGGCGGGACAGGACACTGAAGCTTTCTTT

j_call: TRBJ2-3
d_call: TRBD2
v_call: TRBV4-1
cdr3_aa: CASSQGPSGSWGTITDTQYF
cdr3_nt: TGCGCCAGCAGCCAAGGTCCTAGCGGGAGCTGGGGCACGATCACAGATACGCAGTATTTT

j_call: TRBJ2-1
d_call: TRBD1
v_call: TRBV27
cdr3_aa: CASSPDRGLYNEQFF
cdr3_nt: TGTGCCAGCAGTCCGGACAGGGGGCTCTACAATGAGCAGTTCTTC

j_call: TRBJ2-1
d_call: .
v_call: TRBV11-3
cdr3_aa: CASSLVQGTGEQFF
cdr3_nt: TGTGCCAGCAGCTTAGTACAGGGAACGGGGGAGCAGTTCTTC

j_call: TRBJ2-5
d_call: .
v_call: TRBV7-3
cdr3_aa: CASSLGAGEETQYF
cdr3_nt: TGTGCCAGCAGCCTAGGGGCAGGCGAAGAGACCCAGTACTTC

j_call: TRBJ2-1
d_call: .
v_call: TRBV2
cdr3_aa: CASSETLGQGMRNEQFF
cdr3_nt: TGTGCCAGCAGTGAAACGTTAGGGCAGGGAATGCGCAATGAGCAGTTCTTC

j_call: TRBJ1-4
d_call: .
v_call: TRBV9
cdr3_aa: CASSVGLATNEKLFF
cdr3_nt: TGTGCCAGCAGCGTTGGACTTGCAACTAATGAAAAACTGTTTTTT

j_call: TRBJ1-2
d_call: .
v_call: TRBV6-1
cdr3_aa: CASSEAGGRGPYGYTF
cdr3_nt: TGTGCCAGCAGTGAAGCGGGCGGCAGGGGCCCCTATGGCTACACCTTC

j_call: TRBJ2-7
d_call: TRBD2
v_call: TRBV7-3
cdr3_aa: CASSRGTSENYEQYF
cdr3_nt: TGTGCCAGCAGCCGAGGGACTAGCGAGAACTACGAGCAGTACTTC

j_call: TRBJ2-3
d_call: TRBD1
v_call: TRBV7-7
cdr3_aa: CASSLAYPGQGYTDTQYF
cdr3_nt: TGTGCCAGCAGCTTAGCGTACCCGGGACAGGGATACACAGATACGCAGTATTTT

j_call: TRBJ2-1
d_call: .
v_call: TRBV29-1
cdr3_aa: CSVGGWDNEQFF
cdr3_nt: TGCAGCGTTGGGGGCTGGGACAATGAGCAGTTCTTC

j_call: TRBJ2-3
d_call: TRBD1
v_call: TRBV2
cdr3_aa: CAGGTGGAGDTQYF
cdr3_nt: TGTGCCGGGGGAACAGGGGGAGCGGGAGATACGCAGTATTTT

j_call: TRBJ1-5
d_call: .
v_call: TRBV5-6
cdr3_aa: CASSFRGQPQHF
cdr3_nt: TGTGCCAGCAGCTTCAGGGGTCAGCCCCAGCATTTT

j_call: TRBJ1-1
d_call: .
v_call: TRBV5-1
cdr3_aa: CASSLFEGNTEAFF
cdr3_nt: TGCGCCAGCAGCTTGTTCGAGGGGAACACTGAAGCTTTCTTT